This T cell receptor (beta chain) was sequenced for a study of T cells in Graves' hyperthyroidism and ophthalmopathy. In its sample, this clonotype was seen many times. Germline values: CDR1 DFQATT, CDR2 SNEGSKA (reference sequence). Trimming left V 5 bases short and J 1 base short, with 14 bases between. The CDR3 runs 14 residues. Using RNA transcripts as the source, TCR beta CDR3 regions were amplified. RT-PCR in the first round (using the HTBI primer set) targeted the TCR CDR3. MiXCR, run by TCRdb on the multiplex PCR reads, gives a single entry per CDR3 protein. The sample holds fewer than 800,000 distinct CDR3 sequences; about a sixth are singletons and the top ten take under 9.5%.

This receptor was taken from a man between 18 and 35 years old with Graves' hyperthyroidism. The rearrangement links TRBV20-1 to TRBJ2-5; possible D gene TRBD2, 6 bases. What was sequenced was blood. CDR3 loop: CSAHGGKTQETQYF. CDR3 bases: TGCAGTGCTCACGGAGGGAAAACCCAAGAGACCCAGTACTTC.